What follows are 24 T cell receptor beta chains derived from one specimen sequenced in a study of T cell responses to AZD1222 COVID-19 vaccine. Sequencing was performed with immunoSEQ multiplex PCR; in TCRdb, only in-frame clones are kept and a portion is missing. This sample yields 35,000 to 50,000 clones, of which roughly 75% are seen a single time; roughly 22% belongs to the top ten. The input for sequencing was peripheral blood, taken 28 days after the second dose of the MenACWY control vaccine. These TCRs come from an adult who received the MenACWY meningococcal vaccine as a control.

V and J are TRBV10-2 and TRBJ1-2; maybe TRBD1 (5 bases). V was shortened by 2 bases and J by 6 bases, with 7 bases between the two germline ends. The germline CDR1 and CDR2 sequences are WSHSY and SAAADI. This CDR3 region has 12 residues. The CDR3 nucleotides read TGCGCCAGCAGTGAGCCAGGGCATGGCTACACCTTC. It specifies CASSEPGHGYTF.

The V call is TRBV30, the J call TRBJ1-2, with 10 bases fitting TRBD1. V was pared by 2 bases and J by 4 bases, with 7 bases of the junction left unmatched. Germline V gene lookup returns CDR1 GTSNPN and CDR2 SVGIG (reference sequence). The CDR3 contains 15 residues. The chain's CDR3 is CAWSLPGQGTYGYTF. The CDR3 bases are TGTGCCTGGAGTCTTCCGGGACAGGGGACCTATGGCTACACCTTC. The complete variable domain, with remaining parts taken from reference TRBV30 and TRBJ1-2, reads SQTIHQWPATLVQPVGSPLSLECTVEGTSNPNLYWYRQAAGRGLQLLFYSVGIGQISSEVPQNLSASRPQDRQFILSSKKLLLSDSGFYLCAWSLPGQGTYGYTFGSGTRLTVV.

This rearrangement joins TRBV7-9 to TRBJ2-5; 8 bases fit TRBD2. With V trimmed by 5 bases and J by 5 bases, 7 bases remained unmatched. The CDR3 sequence is 14 residues long. Germline V CDR1 and CDR2: SEHNR, FQNEAQ (reference sequence). CDR3 loop: CASSRSSGTETQYF. The CDR3, as DNA: TGTGCCAGCAGCAGGAGTAGCGGGACTGAGACCCAGTACTTC.

The gene calls are TRBV29-1 and TRBJ2-7; no clear D. This CDR3 comprises 10 residues. Germline loops: CDR1 SQVTM, CDR2 ANQGSEA. The germline V and J ends were trimmed by 5 bases and 5 bases, with 7 bases remaining between them. This chain's CDR3 is CSVKVNEQYF. In DNA form, the CDR3 reads TGCAGCGTTAAGGTCAACGAGCAGTACTTC.

This clone was recorded once. This sequence joins TRBV19 and TRBJ1-1; D ambiguous. Germline V lookup: CDR1 LNHDA, CDR2 SQIVND (reference sequence). There are 17 residues in the CDR3. V was pared by 5 bases and J by 1 base, with 20 bases between. For the CDR3, the DNA is TGTGCCAGTAGTCCCCATCTTGGTACAGAATCGAACACTGAAGCTTTCTTT. Amino acids: CASSPHLGTESNTEAFF. Using reference TRBV19 and TRBJ1-1 for the parts outside the CDR3, the full variable domain is DGGITQSPKYLFRKEGQNVTLSCEQNLNHDAMYWYRQDPGQGLRLIYYSQIVNDFQKGDIAEGYSVSREKKESFPLTVTSAQKNPTAFYLCASSPHLGTESNTEAFFGQGTRLTVV.

This chain links TRBV9 with TRBJ1-4; D uncertain. Germline V gene data show CDR1 as SGDLS and CDR2 as YYNGEE. The CDR3 extends over 15 amino acids. The V end was cut by 4 bases, the J end by 8 bases, with 18 bases between. In DNA, the CDR3 is TGTGCCAGCAGCCCGCGAGGTTCGATCAGCGAAAAACTGTTTTTT. Its protein product is CASSPRGSISEKLFF. The full variable domain, with the rest looked up from reference TRBV9 and TRBJ1-4, is DSGVTQTPKHLITATGQRVTLRCSPRSGDLSVYWYQQSLDQGLQFLIQYYNGEERAKGNILERFSAQQFPDLHSELNLSSLELGDSALYFCASSPRGSISEKLFFGSGTQLSVL.

The chain has TRBV28 and TRBJ1-6; no firm D call. Trimming left V 8 bases short and J 10 bases short, with 15 bases between. Looked up from germline, CDR1 is MDHEN and CDR2 is SYDVKM. The CDR3 consists of 13 residues. For the CDR3, the DNA is TGTGCCAGCTGGCGAATGGGTGGGTCACCCCTCCACTTT. It yields the protein CASWRMGGSPLHF.

The rearrangement joins TRBV9 to TRBJ2-1, with TRBD2 matching over 9 bases. The V segment lost 3 bases and the J segment 5 bases; nucleotides outside the gene matches: 3. Germline assignment: CDR1 SGDLS and CDR2 YYNGEE. The CDR3 sequence is 14 residues long. This CDR3 is CASSGTSVHNEQFF. CDR3 DNA: TGTGCCAGCAGCGGGACTAGCGTACACAATGAGCAGTTCTTC.

CDR3 sequence: CASSSRVNYGYTF. The DNA of the CDR3 is TGTGCCAGCAGCTCGCGAGTAAACTATGGCTACACCTTC. This rearrangement joins TRBV5-6 to TRBJ1-2; D call uncertain. Trimming took 3 bases from V and 2 from J, leaving 8 bases between them. CDR1 and CDR2 from the germline V gene are SGHDT and YYEEEE. The CDR3 is made up of 13 amino acids.

Concerning this clone itself: The junction shows a germline mismatch at one end, possibly a read error. V and J are TRBV6-1 and TRBJ1-1; D possibly corresponds to TRBD1 (5 bases). The CDR3 is made up of 14 amino acids. CDR1 and CDR2 from the germline V gene are MNHNS and SASEGT. Written as DNA, the CDR3 is TGTGCCAGCACTGAAGTTGGGGGGAGCACTGAAGCTTTCTTT. This codes for CASTEVGGSTEAFF.

The gene calls are TRBV2 and TRBJ1-4, with D uncertain. The germline V and J ends were trimmed by 5 bases and 3 bases, with 10 bases remaining between them. In germline, CDR1 is SNHLY, CDR2 FYNNEI. The CDR3 sequence is 14 residues long. CDR3 region: CASSRGWANEKLFF. For the CDR3, the DNA is TGTGCCAGCAGTCGGGGATGGGCTAATGAAAAACTGTTTTTT.

CDR3 region: CASSSDLNYGYTF. The CDR3, as DNA: TGTGCCAGTAGTTCTGACCTTAACTATGGCTACACCTTC. This chain uses TRBV19 with TRBJ1-2; D unresolved. V was shortened by 5 bases and J by 1 base, with 8 bases between the two germline ends. Germline V lookup: CDR1 LNHDA, CDR2 SQIVND (reference sequence). There are 13 residues in the CDR3.

The chain combines TRBV7-8 with TRBJ1-1; maybe TRBD1 (6 bases). V was trimmed by 5 bases and J by 1 base, leaving 20 bases between them. CDR1 is SGHVS, CDR2 FQNEAQ, per germline. The CDR3 extends over 17 amino acids. CDR3 coding DNA: TGTGCCAGCAGCGGAAGAGGGGGAGGACAGCCGAACACTGAAGCTTTCTTT. This encodes CASSGRGGGQPNTEAFF.

The chain employs TRBV29-1 and TRBJ2-7, with 9 bases that match TRBD1. In germline, CDR1 is SQVTM, CDR2 ANQGSEA. The CDR3 contains 14 residues. V trimming: 6 bases; J trimming: 0 bases; junction bases outside the gene matches: 6. The CDR3 reads CSVRPGQGSYEQYF. The CDR3 DNA reads as TGCAGCGTAAGACCGGGACAGGGCTCCTACGAGCAGTACTTC.

The gene calls are TRBV7-2 and TRBJ1-1; D is uncertain. This CDR3 comprises 13 residues. Germline lookup yields CDR1 SGHTA and CDR2 FQGNSA. Trimming removed 5 bases at V and 1 base at J, with 8 bases between. The CDR3 coding sequence is TGTGCCAGCAGCCGCGGCCGGAACACTGAAGCTTTCTTT. Translated, it gives CASSRGRNTEAFF.

This rearrangement joins TRBV2 to TRBJ2-3, with D possibly being TRBD2 (6 bases). V lost 3 bases to trimming and J lost 2 bases, with 18 bases between them. Per the germline V gene, CDR1 is SNHLY and CDR2 is FYNNEI. The CDR3 sequence is 17 residues long. CDR3 sequence reads: CASSDSARGRTTDTQYF. The CDR3 coding sequence is TGTGCCAGCAGTGATTCCGCCAGAGGGAGGACCACAGATACGCAGTATTTT.

This clone has a count of ten or more. CDR3: CASSEGQGTDTQYF. The CDR3 bases are TGTGCCAGCAGTGAGGGACAGGGCACAGATACGCAGTATTTT. The chain is built from TRBV6-4 and TRBJ2-3, with TRBD1 matching over 8 bases. CDR1 MRHNA and CDR2 SNTAGT come from the germline V gene. This CDR3 contains 14 residues. The V and J ends lost 3 bases and 1 base, in that order; junction bases with no gene match: 0.

The rearrangement links TRBV10-2 to TRBJ1-2, with TRBD1 matching 10 bases. V shed 4 bases and J 4 bases; nucleotides not matched to a gene: 12. CDR3 length equals 17 residues. Looked up from germline, CDR1 is WSHSY and CDR2 is SAAADI. The CDR3 bases are TGCGCCAGCAGTGGGCCTGAGGGACAGGGGATTTCCTATGGCTACACCTTC. Protein sequence: CASSGPEGQGISYGYTF.

The rearrangement links TRBV19 to TRBJ2-7; possible D gene TRBD2, 5 bases. This CDR3 has 15 residues. CDR1 is LNHDA and CDR2 is SQIVND in the germline V gene (reference sequence). Trimming removed 4 bases at V and 7 bases at J, with 20 bases between. Written as DNA, the CDR3 is TGTGCCAGTAGTAAAACGAAGGACTTTACTCGGGAGCAGTACTTC. Protein sequence: CASSKTKDFTREQYF.

The rearrangement links TRBV11-2 to TRBJ2-1; TRBD2 aligns across 7 bases. The V segment lost 6 bases and the J segment 8 bases; nucleotides outside the gene matches: 13. Looked up from germline, CDR1 is SGHAT and CDR2 is FQNNGV. The CDR3 consists of 15 residues. CDR3 in amino acids: CASRDRAGAWDEQFF. The CDR3 DNA reads TGTGCCAGCAGGGATAGGGCGGGAGCGTGGGATGAGCAGTTCTTC.

The sample holds a few counts of this clone. V gene TRBV2 combines with J gene TRBJ2-5; TRBD2 matches 10 bases. Germline V gene data show CDR1 as SNHLY and CDR2 as FYNNEI. The CDR3 runs to 18 residues. Germline trimming cut 2 bases from V and 3 bases from J; bases unmatched to any gene: 12. The CDR3 reads CASSESWASGGGKETQYF. CDR3 sequence (DNA): TGTGCCAGCAGTGAATCTTGGGCTAGCGGGGGAGGGAAAGAGACCCAGTACTTC.

The chain is built from TRBV6-1 and TRBJ2-1, with 8 bases identical to TRBD2. The CDR3 sequence is 16 residues long. V lost 1 base, J lost 6 bases, and 8 bases stayed unmatched. CDR1 is MNHNS and CDR2 is SASEGT in the germline V gene. CDR3 in amino acids: CASSEGPSGRFNEQFF. The CDR3 nucleotides read TGTGCCAGCAGTGAAGGCCCTAGCGGGCGATTCAATGAGCAGTTCTTC.

The CDR3 protein is CASRQGEATEAFF. CDR3 DNA: TGTGCCAGCAGGCAGGGGGAGGCCACTGAAGCTTTCTTT. The V gene is TRBV2, the J gene TRBJ1-1, with 7 bases that match TRBD1. The junction had 5 bases not matched to a gene; V was cut back by 6 bases and J by 4 bases. The germline CDR1 and CDR2 sequences are SNHLY and FYNNEI. This CDR3 spans 13 amino acids.

The chain couples TRBV7-8 to TRBJ2-1; TRBD1 agrees at 7 bases. CDR3 length equals 15 residues. Trimming took 1 base from V and 6 from J; bases not matched to a gene: 6. From germline, CDR1 is SGHVS and CDR2 FQNEAQ. The chain's CDR3 is CASSLVQGSLNEQFF. In DNA, the CDR3 is TGTGCCAGCAGCTTAGTACAGGGGAGTCTCAATGAGCAGTTCTTC.